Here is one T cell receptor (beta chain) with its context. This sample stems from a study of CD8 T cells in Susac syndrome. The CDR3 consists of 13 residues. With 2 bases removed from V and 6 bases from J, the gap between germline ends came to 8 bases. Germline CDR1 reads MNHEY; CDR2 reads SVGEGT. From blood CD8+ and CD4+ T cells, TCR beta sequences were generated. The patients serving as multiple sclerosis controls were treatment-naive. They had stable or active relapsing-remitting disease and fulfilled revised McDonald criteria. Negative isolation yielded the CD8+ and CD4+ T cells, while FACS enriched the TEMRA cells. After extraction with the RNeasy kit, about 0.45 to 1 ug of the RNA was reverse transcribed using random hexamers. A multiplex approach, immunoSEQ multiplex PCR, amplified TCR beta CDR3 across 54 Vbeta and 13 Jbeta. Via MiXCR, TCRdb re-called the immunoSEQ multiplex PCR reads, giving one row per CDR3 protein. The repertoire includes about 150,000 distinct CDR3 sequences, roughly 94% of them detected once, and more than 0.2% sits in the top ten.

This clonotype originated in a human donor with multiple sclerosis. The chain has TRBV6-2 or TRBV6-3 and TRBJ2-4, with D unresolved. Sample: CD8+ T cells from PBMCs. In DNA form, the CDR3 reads TGTGCCAGCAGTTACGGATGGCCAAACATTCAGTACTTC. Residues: CASSYGWPNIQYF.